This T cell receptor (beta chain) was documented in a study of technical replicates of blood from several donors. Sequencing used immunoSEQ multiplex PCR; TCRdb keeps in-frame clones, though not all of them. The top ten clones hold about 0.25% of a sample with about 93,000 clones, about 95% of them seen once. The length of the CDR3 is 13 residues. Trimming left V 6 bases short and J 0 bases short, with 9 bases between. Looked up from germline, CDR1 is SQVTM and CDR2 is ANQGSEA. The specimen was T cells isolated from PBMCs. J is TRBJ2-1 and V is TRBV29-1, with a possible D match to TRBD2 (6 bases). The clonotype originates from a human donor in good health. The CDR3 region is CSVLAPSYNEQFF. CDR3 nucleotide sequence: TGCAGCGTCCTAGCGCCCTCCTACAATGAGCAGTTCTTC.